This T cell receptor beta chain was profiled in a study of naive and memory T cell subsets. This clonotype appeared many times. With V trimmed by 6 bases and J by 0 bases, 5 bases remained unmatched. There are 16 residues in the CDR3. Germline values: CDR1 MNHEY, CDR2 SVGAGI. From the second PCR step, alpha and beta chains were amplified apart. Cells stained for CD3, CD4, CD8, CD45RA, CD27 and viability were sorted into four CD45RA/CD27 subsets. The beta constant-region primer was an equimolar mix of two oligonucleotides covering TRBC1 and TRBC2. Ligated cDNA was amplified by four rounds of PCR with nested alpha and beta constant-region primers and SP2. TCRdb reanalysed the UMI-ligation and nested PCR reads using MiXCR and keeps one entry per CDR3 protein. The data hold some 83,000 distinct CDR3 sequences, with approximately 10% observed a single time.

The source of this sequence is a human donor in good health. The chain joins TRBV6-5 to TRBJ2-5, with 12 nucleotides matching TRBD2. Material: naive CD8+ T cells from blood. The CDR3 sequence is CASRGLAGLYQETQYF. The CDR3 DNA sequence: TGTGCCAGCAGGGGACTAGCGGGCCTGTACCAAGAGACCCAGTACTTC.